This T cell receptor (beta chain) was identified during a study of shared clonotypes between healthy human individuals. As regards this clone: Antigen: not known.

The run depth of the assay was deep. Tens of thousands of T cell genomes, or about 0.2 ug DNA, went into the sorted-subset replicate PCRs. The protocol was immunoSEQ multiplex PCR, while the TCRdb copy is restricted to in-frame clones and leaves out a portion. The sample lists about 1.1 million clones, approximately 77% seen once, with 0.89% in the top ten. Division of CD4+ cells produced a CD45RA+ naive subset and a CD45RA-negative memory subset. CDR1 SGHTA and CDR2 FQGNSA come from the germline V gene. CDR3 length: 14 residues. Germline trimming cut 1 base from V and 4 bases from J; bases unmatched to any gene: 3. Findings and caveats of the study: Compared with memory subsets, naive subsets generally had larger estimated richness.

The rearrangement links TRBV7-2 to TRBJ2-7, with 8 bases lining up with TRBD2. The TCR was taken from a man between 18 and 35 years old in good health. Some clones in this sample may be carry-over from other donors' samples. Material for sequencing was memory CD4+ T cells from PBMCs. The subset was: CD45RA-negative fraction. The DNA of the CDR3 is TGTGCCAGCAGCTTAGAGCGGGGGCTTTACGAGCAGTACTTC. It encodes CASSLERGLYEQYF. The whole variable domain, filled in from reference TRBV7-2 and TRBJ2-7, reads GAGVSQSPSNKVTEKGKDVELRCDPISGHTALYWYRQSLGQGLEFLIYFQGNSAPDKSGLPSDRFSAERTGGSVSTLTIQRTQQEDSAVYLCASSLERGLYEQYFGPGTRLTVT.